This T cell receptor beta chain was retrieved from a study of T-cell memory formation after mild COVID-19. Study background: Clustering of TCRs was largely donor specific.

Constant-segment primers were used for 5'RACE, and the resulting TCR alpha and TCR beta cDNA libraries carried sample barcodes and UMIs. One entry per CDR3 protein, called by TCRdb with MiXCR from the 5' RACE reads. The data contain about 560,000 distinct CDR3 sequences, roughly a sixth of them singletons. The ends were cut back, 5 bases at V and 0 bases at J, with 9 bases in the middle. The CDR3 runs to 14 residues. Germline V gene sequence: CDR1 SGHAT, CDR2 FQNNGV. The V and J genes are TRBV11-2 and TRBJ2-3; the D call may be TRBD1 or TRBD2 (5 bases each). The sequenced sample consisted of PBMCs or a T cell subset sorted from them (not recorded which). The sequence came from an adult woman who had mild COVID-19 (a few samples of this study predate the infection). Cell type and time point are not known. The CDR3 sequence is CASSRDPSTDTQYF. The CDR3 DNA follows: TGTGCCAGCAGCCGGGACCCGAGCACAGATACGCAGTATTTT.